This TCR beta chain is from a study of radiation and T cells in renal cell carcinoma. V lost 8 bases to trimming and J lost 4 bases; unmatched junction nucleotides: 5. The length of the CDR3 is 15 residues. Per the germline V gene, CDR1 is LNHDA and CDR2 is SQIVND (reference sequence). Treatment meaning: 15 Gy SBRT to primary tumor, nephrectomy 4 weeks later. Nephrectomy followed 15 Gy stereotactic body radiation by 4 weeks. TCRdb's table, derived via immunoSEQ multiplex PCR, lists solely in-frame clones and lacks some. The sample has about 9,000 clones; approximately 62% are singletons. The clonotype originates from a woman aged 45-60 years with renal cell carcinoma. Source: tumor tissue, taken from a patient whose treatment included radiotherapy and nephrectomy. The chain couples TRBV19 to TRBJ2-6; 10 bases match TRBD1. The CDR3 protein is CASARQGAGANVLTF. The CDR3 nucleotides are TGTGCCAGTGCTAGACAGGGGGCCGGGGCCAACGTCCTGACTTTC.